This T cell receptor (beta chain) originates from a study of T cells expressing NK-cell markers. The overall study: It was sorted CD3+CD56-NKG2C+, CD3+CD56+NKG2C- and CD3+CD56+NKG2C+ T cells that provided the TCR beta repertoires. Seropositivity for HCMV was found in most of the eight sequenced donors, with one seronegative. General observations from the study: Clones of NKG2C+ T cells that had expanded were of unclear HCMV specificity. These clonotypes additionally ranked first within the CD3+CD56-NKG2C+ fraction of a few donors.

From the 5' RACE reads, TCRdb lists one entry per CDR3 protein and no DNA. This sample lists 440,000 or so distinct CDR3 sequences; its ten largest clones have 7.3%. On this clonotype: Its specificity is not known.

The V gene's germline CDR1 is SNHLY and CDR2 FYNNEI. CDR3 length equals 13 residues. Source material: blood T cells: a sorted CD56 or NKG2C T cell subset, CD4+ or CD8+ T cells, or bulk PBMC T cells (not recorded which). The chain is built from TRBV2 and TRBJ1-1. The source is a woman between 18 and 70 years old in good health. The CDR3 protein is CASSELPNTEAFF.